This T cell receptor (beta chain) was recovered during a study of T cell repertoires in cytomegalovirus infection. The germline V gene has CDR1 SGHVS and CDR2 FNYEAQ. The V and J ends lost 0 bases and 7 bases respectively, with 16 bases between them. CDR3 length: 15 amino acids. TCRdb independently ran MiXCR on the reads; one entry per CDR3 protein. This table has hundreds of thousands of distinct CDR3 sequences, under 40% appearing once. About this clonotype itself: Its antigen is undetermined.

The chain recombines TRBV7-6 with TRBJ2-7, with D possibly being TRBD2 (5 bases). This clonotype was obtained from a human donor in good health (CMV status not recorded). Some clones in this sample may be carry-over from other donors' samples. The specimen comprised cultured CD8+ T cells from PBMCs, sampled from culture after CMV antigen stimulation. The CDR3 DNA follows: TGTGCCAGCAGCTTAGCCCCGTCCATGTCGGGGGAGCAGTACGTC. Protein: CASSLAPSMSGEQYV.